This T cell receptor beta chain came from a study of T cell responses to AZD1222 COVID-19 vaccine. About the research overall: Doses given second, at about 4 or about 12 weeks, were pooled.

The table came from immunoSEQ multiplex PCR; TCRdb's copy has only in-frame clones and leaves some out. The repertoire includes around 160,000 clones, around 88% of them detected once, and roughly 15% sits in the top ten. The V end lost 1 base, the J end lost 2 bases, and 3 bases lay between the germline ends. The CDR3 covers 13 residues. CDR1 is SGHNT and CDR2 is YYREEE in the germline V gene (reference sequence). Study observations and caveats: Seropositive AZD1222 recipients at baseline numbered only 6 or 7. Donors were mostly white British, more females; clonal diversity possibly underestimated. Recipients of two AZD1222 doses showed rising Spike-specific TCR breadth and depth.

Comments on this clone: Its specificity is not known.

The TCR was taken from an adult in good health. The rearrangement uses TRBV5-4 and TRBJ2-2; D is unresolved. Sequencing was performed on peripheral blood, taken on day 0 of AZD1222 vaccination. DNA of the CDR3: TGTGCCAGCAGCTTGTTCAACACCGGGGAGCTGTTTTTT. Its protein is CASSLFNTGELFF.